This TCR beta chain was sequenced in a study of T cells in Graves' hyperthyroidism and ophthalmopathy. Used for diagnoses were clinical symptoms, serum thyroxine and TRAb, thyroid ultrasound and orbital computed tomography. A note on this clonotype: What it recognizes is unknown.

Study conclusions and caveats: Most thyroid-expanded clonotypes above 0.001 were also found in blood.

It was RNA transcripts that yielded the amplified TCR beta CDR3 regions. When the TCR CDR3 underwent first-round RT-PCR, the HTBI primer set was used. TCRdb processed the multiplex PCR reads anew with MiXCR; each CDR3 protein has one entry. The sample has roughly 650,000 distinct CDR3 sequences, approximately 15% seen once. Germline V CDR1 and CDR2: DFQATT, SNEGSKA (reference sequence). The CDR3 totals 14 residues. Trimming pared 3 bases from V and 5 bases from J, leaving 17 bases between. The sample consisted of blood. This receptor was identified in a woman aged 40 to 50 with Graves' ophthalmopathy. V usage is TRBV20-1 and J usage is TRBJ2-7, with TRBD1 as a possible D gene (6 bases). The CDR3 nucleotides are TGCAGTGCTAGGGGGGCCTCAGAATTCGACGAGCAGTACTTC. It translates to CSARGASEFDEQYF.